This TCR beta chain was retrieved from a study of cytomegalovirus exposure and HLA in healthy donors. Comments on this clone: Its antigen is still unknown.

In the PCR, 60 Vbeta and 13 Jbeta primers were used. Data came from immunoSEQ multiplex PCR; TCRdb stores just in-frame clones and leaves some out. The table has roughly 290,000 clones, about 80% seen once. Germline-derived CDR1 and CDR2 are LGHNA and YNFKEQ. This CDR3 has 16 amino acids. The V and J ends lost 0 bases and 5 bases respectively, with 14 bases between them. The study's findings and limits: Exclusion as indistinguishable affected some V segments, including TRBV6-2 and TRBV6-3.

The chain carries TRBV4-2 and TRBJ2-4; possible D gene TRBD1, 5 bases. The origin of this receptor is a girl aged 2-15 years in good health and CMV-seronegative. Sequencing used PBMCs. In DNA, the CDR3 is TGTGCCAGCAGCCAAGATCGATGGGGCAGCCAAAACATTCAGTACTTC. It specifies CASSQDRWGSQNIQYF.